This section outlines one T cell receptor beta chain sequence together with its context. Sequencing of TCR beta, carried out with a high-throughput approach, was applied to CD8+ and CD4+ T cells from the blood. The multiple sclerosis controls were treatment-naive patients with relapsing-remitting disease that was stable or active. TEMRA cells were enriched by FACS, while CD8+ and CD4+ T cells were obtained through a negative isolation that was performed magnetically. These data are taken from a study of CD8 T cells in Susac syndrome. A quantity of about 0.5 to 1 ug RNA underwent reverse transcription using random hexamers. By means of immunoSEQ multiplex PCR, TCR beta CDR3 spanning 54 Vbeta and 13 Jbeta underwent amplification. TCRdb reanalysed the immunoSEQ multiplex PCR reads using MiXCR and keeps one entry per CDR3 protein. The data show about 150,000 distinct CDR3 sequences, about 95% seen once.

Germline CDR1 is MDHEN and CDR2 is SYDVKM. CDR3 length: 13 residues. V shed 6 bases, J shed 4 bases, and the junction held 5 bases outside the gene matches. The sequence came from a human donor with multiple sclerosis. The sequenced material came from CD8+ T cells from PBMCs. The chain links TRBV28 to TRBJ1-1, with 7 nucleotides matching TRBD1. CDR3 amino acids: CASSPTGATEAFF. The CDR3 DNA is TGTGCCAGCAGCCCCACAGGGGCCACTGAAGCTTTCTTT. Complete variable domain (other parts from reference TRBV28 and TRBJ1-1): DVKVTQSSRYLVKRTGEKVFLECVQDMDHENMFWYRQDPGLGLRLIYFSYDVKMKEKGDIPEGYSVSREKKERFSLILESASTNQTSMYLCASSPTGATEAFFGQGTRLTVV.